Below are 22 T cell receptor beta chains sequenced from a single sample in a study of blood T cell repertoires in COVID-19 (TCRdb year 2020). Receptor amplification or capture employed the immunoSEQ multiplex PCR assay. TCRdb holds this immuneACCESS table with in-frame rearrangements only. Some clones are missing; in checked studies, unresolved V genes explain under half, and the rest has no known cause. Across this sample there are 450,000 to 500,000 clones, with roughly 85% seen only once. Approximately 3.2% of the sample is held by the ten biggest clonotypes. Sequencing was performed on peripheral blood. Receptor source: a human donor in a cohort sampled during active COVID-19.

J is TRBJ1-2 and V is TRBV10-3; D possibly corresponds to TRBD1 (5 bases). V gave up 2 bases and J gave up 6 bases, with 16 bases separating them. CDR1 and CDR2 from the germline V gene are ENHRY and SYGVKD. The CDR3 runs to 15 residues. CDR3 sequence: CAISERGRGFDGYTF. The DNA for the CDR3 is TGTGCCATCAGTGAGAGAGGTAGGGGATTCGATGGCTACACCTTC.

The gene calls are TRBV6-6 and TRBJ1-1, with D maybe TRBD1 (6 bases). Germline values: CDR1 MNHNY, CDR2 SVGAGI (reference sequence). Trimming pared 5 bases from V and 4 bases from J, leaving 14 bases between. The CDR3 loop spans 14 amino acids. CDR3 coding DNA: TGTGCCAGCAGTGCGACAGGTCGAATCACTGAAGCTTTCTTT. Its translation: CASSATGRITEAFF.

The chain combines TRBV28 with TRBJ1-4; the match to TRBD1 covers 8 bases. The CDR3 is 14 amino acids. V gave up 6 bases and J gave up 4 bases; unmatched junction bases: 4. Looked up from germline, CDR1 is MDHEN and CDR2 is SYDVKM. The CDR3 DNA follows: TGTGCCAGCAGGTCAGGGGGCCTTAATGAAAAACTGTTTTTT. This encodes CASRSGGLNEKLFF.

V usage is TRBV7-9 and J usage is TRBJ2-3; possible D gene TRBD2, 6 bases. CDR1 and CDR2 from the germline V gene are SEHNR and FQNEAQ (reference sequence). The CDR3 length is 14 residues. V was trimmed by 5 bases and J by 2 bases, leaving 11 bases between them. The CDR3: CASSRASDTDTQYF. The CDR3, as DNA: TGTGCCAGCAGCCGCGCTAGCGACACAGATACGCAGTATTTT.

The V and J genes are TRBV4-3 and TRBJ2-7, with TRBD2 matching 10 bases. Per germline, CDR1 LGHNA and CDR2 YSLEER. The V and J ends lost 0 bases and 3 bases, in that order; junction bases with no gene match: 5. CDR3 size: 16 residues. The CDR3 nucleotides are TGCGCCAGCAGCCAAGATTGGGCTAGCGGGAGCTACGAGCAGTACTTC. Translating it yields CASSQDWASGSYEQYF.

The rearrangement uses TRBV9 and TRBJ2-3, with 9 bases aligning to TRBD1. V dropped 3 bases and J dropped 4; count of bases not matched to a gene: 15. This CDR3 is built from 18 residues. Germline CDR1 reads SGDLS; CDR2 reads YYNGEE. In DNA form, the CDR3 reads TGTGCCAGCAGCGACCACAGGGGGCAGTCCCAGATAGCAGATACGCAGTATTTT. Translated: CASSDHRGQSQIADTQYF.

This clone appeared once. The V and J genes are TRBV2 and TRBJ1-1; D might be TRBD1 (6 bases). The length of the CDR3 is 15 residues. Germline CDR1 reads SNHLY; CDR2 reads FYNNEI. The ends were cut back, 10 bases at V and 4 bases at J, with 22 bases in the middle. CDR3 coding DNA: TGTGCCATCTTCAGACAGGAGGCCAGCATCACTGAAGCTTTCTTT. Its protein is CAIFRQEASITEAFF.

The CDR3 sequence: CAISEAGDRGEQYF. DNA of the CDR3: TGTGCCATCAGTGAGGCCGGGGATCGAGGCGAGCAGTACTTC. The V gene is TRBV10-3, the J gene TRBJ2-7; a weak D match, TRBD2 (5 bases). The CDR3 totals 14 residues. The V gene's germline CDR1 is ENHRY and CDR2 SYGVKD. With 2 bases removed from V and 6 bases from J, the gap between germline ends came to 14 bases.

V gene TRBV5-1 combines with J gene TRBJ2-7; 12 nucleotides line up with TRBD1. Per germline, CDR1 SGHRS and CDR2 YFSETQ. V lost 4 bases and J lost 0; bases outside the gene matches: 11. This CDR3 is built from 18 residues. The CDR3 reads CASSPVPGQGANSYEQYF. CDR3 nucleotide sequence: TGCGCCAGCAGCCCGGTCCCGGGACAGGGGGCGAACTCCTACGAGCAGTACTTC.

A single count supports this clone. The J gene is TRBJ2-5, the V gene TRBV7-9, with 10 bases matching TRBD1. The CDR3 is 15 amino acids. The V segment lost 7 bases and the J segment 5 bases; nucleotides outside the gene matches: 10. Germline-derived CDR1 and CDR2 are SEHNR and FQNEAQ (reference sequence). In nucleotides, the CDR3 is TGTGCCAGCACCCTGGGGGACAGGGGTAGGGAGACCCAGTACTTC. Translated, it gives CASTLGDRGRETQYF.

This clone was recorded once. This chain links TRBV3-1 (or the pseudogene TRBV3-2) with TRBJ1-3; 8 positions match TRBD1. Trimming removed 3 bases from V and 2 bases from J; junction bases left unmatched: 12. There are 18 residues in the CDR3. Germline assignment: CDR1 LGHDT and CDR2 YNNKEL (reference sequence). CDR3 sequence reads: CASSHAARGLGAGNTIYF. Here the CDR3 DNA reads TGTGCCAGCAGCCATGCGGCCAGGGGGCTTGGGGCTGGAAACACCATATATTTT.

The V and J genes are TRBV9 and TRBJ2-1; D might be TRBD2 (5 bases). The CDR3 runs 11 residues. Germline CDR1 SGDLS, CDR2 YYNGEE. Between the trimmed V and J ends, which lost 4 bases and 7 bases, there was a span of 6 bases. The CDR3 is CASSTGNEQFF. The CDR3 bases are TGTGCCAGCAGCACGGGGAATGAGCAGTTCTTC.

This chain joins TRBV9 and TRBJ2-7; 8 bases are shared with TRBD2. Germline CDR1 reads SGDLS; CDR2 reads YYNGEE. CDR3 size: 14 residues. After removal of 0 bases from V and 3 bases from J, the junction contained 2 bases not matched to a gene. The CDR3 coding sequence is TGTGCCAGCAGCGTAGAAGGGACTAGCTACGAGCAGTACTTC. Translation gives CASSVEGTSYEQYF.

The gene calls are TRBV28 and TRBJ2-7, with TRBD1 as a possible D gene (6 bases). The CDR3 runs 16 residues. Trimming pared 5 bases from V and 0 bases from J, leaving 17 bases between. CDR1 MDHEN and CDR2 SYDVKM come from the germline V gene. The CDR3 bases are TGTGCCAGCAGTCCCCCCGGACAGACATTCTCCTACGAGCAGTACTTC. It yields the protein CASSPPGQTFSYEQYF.

The chain links TRBV24-1 to TRBJ1-1, with D unclear. V dropped 4 bases and J dropped 6 bases, with 11 bases sitting between them. The CDR3 has 13 amino acids. CDR1 is KGHDR, CDR2 SFDVKD, per germline. CDR3 coding DNA: TGTGCCACCAGTGAAAGGAGAACATCTGAAGCTTTCTTT. It translates to CATSERRTSEAFF.

V is TRBV24-1 and J is TRBJ1-1, with a possible D match to TRBD1 (6 bases). V lost 3 bases and J 8 bases, leaving 12 bases between the germline ends. Per germline, CDR1 KGHDR and CDR2 SFDVKD. The CDR3 length is 13 residues. CDR3 region: CATSDPGETEAFF. The CDR3 DNA reads as TGTGCCACCAGTGATCCAGGGGAGACGGAAGCTTTCTTT.

The rearrangement uses TRBV28 and TRBJ2-7; 13 nucleotides match TRBD2. The length of the CDR3 is 18 residues. The V and J ends lost 5 bases and 5 bases, in that order; junction bases with no gene match: 15. Germline lookup yields CDR1 MDHEN and CDR2 SYDVKM. The CDR3 nucleotides read TGTGCCAGCAGTCCACCCCGTGGAGGACTAGCGGGAGTAGACGAGCAGTACTTC. Its translation is CASSPPRGGLAGVDEQYF.

The chain recombines TRBV28 with TRBJ1-2; no clear D. This CDR3 comprises 13 residues. V was shortened by 5 bases and J by 7 bases, with 14 bases between the two germline ends. The germline gives CDR1 MDHEN, CDR2 SYDVKM. The DNA of the CDR3 is TGTGCCAGCAGTAAAGAGTCCTTGCGTGGCTACACCTTC. It is translated as CASSKESLRGYTF.

V gene TRBV19 combines with J gene TRBJ1-5; TRBD1 might be the D (6 bases). Germline CDR1 reads LNHDA; CDR2 reads SQIVND (reference sequence). This CDR3 is built from 13 residues. The V gene lost 5 bases and the J gene lost 6 bases, with 11 bases spanning the gap. CDR3 amino acids: CASSQQGGQPQHF. CDR3 sequence (DNA): TGTGCCAGTAGTCAACAGGGCGGTCAGCCCCAGCATTTT.

This chain joins TRBV5-1 and TRBJ2-2, with no clear D. Between the trimmed V and J ends, which lost 5 bases and 0 bases, there was a span of 14 bases. The CDR3 extends over 16 amino acids. CDR1 SGHRS and CDR2 YFSETQ come from the germline V gene. CDR3: CASRWSASTNTGELFF. The CDR3 DNA follows: TGCGCCAGCAGGTGGAGCGCCTCGACGAACACCGGGGAGCTGTTTTTT. Full variable domain (rest looked up from reference TRBV5-1 and TRBJ2-2): KAGVTQTPRYLIKTRGQQVTLSCSPISGHRSVSWYQQTPGQGLQFLFEYFSETQRNKGNFPGRFSGRQFSNSRSEMNVSTLELGDSALYLCASRWSASTNTGELFFGEGSRLTVL.

This clone was seen only a few times. The V and J genes are TRBV10-2 and TRBJ1-1, with D hard to call. The CDR3 extends over 13 amino acids. The germline V gene encodes CDR1 WSHSY and CDR2 SAAADI. The ends were cut back, 10 bases at V and 1 base at J, with 13 bases in the middle. CDR3 sequence reads: CATRLQTNTEAFF. Written as DNA, the CDR3 is TGCGCCACCAGGTTACAGACGAACACTGAAGCTTTCTTT.

The chain combines TRBV3-1 (or the pseudogene TRBV3-2) with TRBJ2-7, with D maybe TRBD1 (5 bases). Trimming left V 1 base short and J 7 bases short, with 14 bases between. This CDR3 has 14 amino acids. The germline gives CDR1 LGHDT, CDR2 YNNKEL (reference sequence). The CDR3 is CASSQVLGPSEQYF. The CDR3 coding sequence is TGTGCCAGCAGCCAAGTTTTGGGGCCAAGTGAGCAGTACTTC.